Reported below is one T cell receptor beta chain. Here immunoSEQ multiplex PCR was the method, and the copy in TCRdb shows in-frame clones only, minus some. The sample has approximately 170,000 clones; around 82% are singletons. These data originate in a study of blood T cell repertoires in COVID-19. As for the study in general: Samples representing acute and convalescent COVID-19 were sourced from the United States, Italy and Spain. PBMCs, B-cell-depleted T cells, or T cells provided the cDNA or gDNA that made up the material.

The germline V gene encodes CDR1 SGHRS and CDR2 YFSETQ. CDR3 size: 15 residues. Trimming removed 0 bases from V and 3 bases from J, with 10 bases in between. Sequencing used peripheral blood. This receptor was taken from a human donor with acute or convalescent COVID-19. The donor label of this sample is uncertain. This chain uses TRBV5-1 with TRBJ2-1; tentative D call: TRBD1 (7 bases). The CDR3 DNA reads TGCGCCAGCAGCTTGGTTCAGGGGGGCTACAATGAGCAGTTCTTC. It encodes CASSLVQGGYNEQFF. The complete variable domain, with remaining parts taken from reference TRBV5-1 and TRBJ2-1, reads KAGVTQTPRYLIKTRGQQVTLSCSPISGHRSVSWYQQTPGQGLQFLFEYFSETQRNKGNFPGRFSGRQFSNSRSEMNVSTLELGDSALYLCASSLVQGGYNEQFFGPGTRLTVL.